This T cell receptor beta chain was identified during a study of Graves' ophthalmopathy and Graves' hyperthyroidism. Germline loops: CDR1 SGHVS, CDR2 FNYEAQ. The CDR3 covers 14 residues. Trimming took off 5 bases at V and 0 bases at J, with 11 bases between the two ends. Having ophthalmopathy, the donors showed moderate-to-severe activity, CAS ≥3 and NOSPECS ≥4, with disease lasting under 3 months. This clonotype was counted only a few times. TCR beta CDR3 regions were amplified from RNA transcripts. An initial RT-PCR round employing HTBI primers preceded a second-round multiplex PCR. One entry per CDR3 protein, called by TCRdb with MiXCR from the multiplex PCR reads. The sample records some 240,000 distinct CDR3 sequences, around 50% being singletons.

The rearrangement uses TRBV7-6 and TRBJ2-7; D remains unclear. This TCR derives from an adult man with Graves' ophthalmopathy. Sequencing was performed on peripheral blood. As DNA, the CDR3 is TGTGCCAGCAGCCACACAGATAGCTCCTACGAGCAGTACTTC. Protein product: CASSHTDSSYEQYF.